A selection of T cell receptor beta chains follows, all from one sample in a study of blood T cells in healthy people across ages. Via MiXCR, TCRdb re-called the 5' RACE reads, giving one row per CDR3 protein. The table shows roughly 1 million distinct CDR3 sequences, with 20% to 25% occurring only once. The sample also formed part of further work on T cells of mothers and their children.

The sequencing input was blood. These receptors came from a girl aged 2 to 10 in good health. CDR3s include the opening cysteine and the closing phenylalanine or tryptophan. D genes are given only for firm matches. The size entry is marked missing in some rows and otherwise reads once, few, many or a size class.

TRBJ1-3 | NA | few | TRBV20-1 | CSARVVTGGNTIYF
TRBJ2-7 | NA | NA | TRBV24-1 | CATSDWRSRDEQYF
TRBJ1-2 | NA | few | TRBV29-1 | CSVVKINYGYTF
TRBJ1-2 | TRBD1 | few | TRBV20-1 | CSASTPRDSYGYTF
TRBJ2-7 | TRBD1 | many | TRBV28 | CASSLSGGSYEQYF
TRBJ1-4 | NA | NA | TRBV6-6 | CASSCPLDGPQGKKLFF
NA | NA | NA | TRBV7-9 | CASSFLEGPYEQFF
TRBJ2-3 | NA | NA | TRBV29-1 | CSAGGAQTDTQYF
TRBJ2-1 | NA | NA | TRBV15 | CATSRDIGGNEQFF
TRBJ2-2 | NA | NA | TRBV11-2 | CASRHWASPELFF
TRBJ2-1 | TRBD2 | NA | TRBV6-5 | CASRGLVDNEQFF
TRBJ1-2 | NA | NA | TRBV5-6 | CASSPTRGASNYGYTF
TRBJ2-7 | NA | NA | TRBV10-3 | CAISEASKDEQYF
TRBJ1-1 | TRBD1 | NA | TRBV29-1 | CSVGDREGVVGTEAFF